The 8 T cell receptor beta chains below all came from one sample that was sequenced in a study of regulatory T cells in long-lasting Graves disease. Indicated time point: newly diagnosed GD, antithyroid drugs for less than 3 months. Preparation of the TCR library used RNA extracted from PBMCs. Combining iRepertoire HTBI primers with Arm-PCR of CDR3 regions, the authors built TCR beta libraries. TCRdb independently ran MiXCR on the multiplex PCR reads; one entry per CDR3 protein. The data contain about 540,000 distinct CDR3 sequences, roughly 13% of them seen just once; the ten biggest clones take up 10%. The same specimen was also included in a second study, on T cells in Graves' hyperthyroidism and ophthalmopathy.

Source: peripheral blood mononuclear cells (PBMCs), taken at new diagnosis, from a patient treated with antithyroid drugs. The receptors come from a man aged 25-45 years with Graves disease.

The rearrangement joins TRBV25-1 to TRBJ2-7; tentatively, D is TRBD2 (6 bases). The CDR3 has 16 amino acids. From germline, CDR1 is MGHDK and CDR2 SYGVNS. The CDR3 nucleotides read TGTGCAACAGCAGGCTATAAAGGGGCGGAGGGCTACGAGCAGTACTTC. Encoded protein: CATAGYKGAEGYEQYF.

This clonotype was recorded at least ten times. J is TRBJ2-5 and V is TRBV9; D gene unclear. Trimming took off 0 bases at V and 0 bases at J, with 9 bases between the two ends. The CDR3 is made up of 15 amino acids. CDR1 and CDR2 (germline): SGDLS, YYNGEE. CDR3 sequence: CASSVGGLYQETQYF. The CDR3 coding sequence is TGTGCCAGCAGCGTAGGAGGCCTGTACCAAGAGACCCAGTACTTC.

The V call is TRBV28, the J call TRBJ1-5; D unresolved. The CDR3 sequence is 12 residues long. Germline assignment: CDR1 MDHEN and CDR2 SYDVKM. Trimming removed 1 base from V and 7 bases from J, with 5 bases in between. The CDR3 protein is CASSLFRQPQHF. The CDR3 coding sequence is TGTGCCAGCAGTTTATTTCGCCAGCCCCAGCATTTT.

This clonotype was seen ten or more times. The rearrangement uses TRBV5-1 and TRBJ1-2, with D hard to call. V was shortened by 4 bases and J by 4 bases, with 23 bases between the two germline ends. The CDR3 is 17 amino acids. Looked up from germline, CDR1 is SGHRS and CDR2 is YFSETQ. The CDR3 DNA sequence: TGCGCCAGCAGCGCCGATCCTCGAGTTCGATTGTCCTATGGCTACACCTTC. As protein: CASSADPRVRLSYGYTF.

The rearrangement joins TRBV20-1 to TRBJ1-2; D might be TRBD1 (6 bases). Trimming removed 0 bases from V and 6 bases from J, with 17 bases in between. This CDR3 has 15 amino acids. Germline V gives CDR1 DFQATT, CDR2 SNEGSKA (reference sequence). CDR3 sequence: CSAREVVGRGDGYTF. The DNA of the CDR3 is TGCAGTGCTAGAGAGGTCGTTGGCAGGGGTGATGGCTACACCTTC.

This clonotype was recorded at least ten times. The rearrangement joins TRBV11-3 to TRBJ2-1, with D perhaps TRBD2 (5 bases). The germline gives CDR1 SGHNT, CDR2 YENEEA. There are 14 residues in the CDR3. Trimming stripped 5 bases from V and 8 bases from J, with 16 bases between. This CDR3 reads CASSLRPFGDEQFF. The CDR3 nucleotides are TGTGCCAGCAGCCTCCGTCCCTTCGGGGATGAGCAGTTCTTC. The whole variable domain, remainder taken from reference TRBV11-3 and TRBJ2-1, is EAGVVQSPRYKIIEKKQPVAFWCNPISGHNTLYWYLQNLGQGPELLIRYENEEAVDDSQLPKDRFSAERLKGVDSTLKIQPAELGDSAVYLCASSLRPFGDEQFFGPGTRLTVL.

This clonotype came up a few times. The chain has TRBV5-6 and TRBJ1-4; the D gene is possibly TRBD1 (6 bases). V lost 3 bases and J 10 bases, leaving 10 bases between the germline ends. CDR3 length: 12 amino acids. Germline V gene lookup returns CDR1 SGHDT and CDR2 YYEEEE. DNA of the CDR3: TGTGCCAGCAGCTGGACAGAGGGAAAACTGTTTTTT. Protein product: CASSWTEGKLFF.

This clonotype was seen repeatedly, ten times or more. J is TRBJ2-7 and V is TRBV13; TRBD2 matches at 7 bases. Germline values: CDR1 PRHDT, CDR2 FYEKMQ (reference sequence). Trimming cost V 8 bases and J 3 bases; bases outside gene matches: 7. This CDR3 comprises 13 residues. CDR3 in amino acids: CASALAGNYEQYF. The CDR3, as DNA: TGTGCCAGCGCTTTAGCGGGCAACTACGAGCAGTACTTC.